This T cell receptor (beta chain) was captured by sequencing in a study of shared clonotypes between healthy human individuals. The CDR3 is 14 residues long. Germline values: CDR1 MGHRA, CDR2 YSYEKL. V shed 6 bases and J shed 0 bases, with 10 bases lying between them. Naive CD8 cells, CD45RO-negative and positively selected for CCR7, excluded terminally differentiated effector memory CD45RA+ cells. Using immunoSEQ multiplex PCR, the repertoire was profiled, and TCRdb retains in-frame clones only, with some absent. The table has about 2 million clones, about 95% seen once. The V call is TRBV4-1, the J call TRBJ2-3; D unclear. The sample consisted of naive CD8+ T cells sorted from blood. The sequence was collected from a man aged 18 to 29 in good health. CDR3 in DNA: TGCGCCAGCAGGCCGGAAGAGAGCACAGATACGCAGTATTTT. This encodes CASRPEESTDTQYF.